This T cell receptor beta chain comes out of a study of cytomegalovirus exposure and HLA in healthy donors. General study points: In vitro testing confirmed three CMV-associated chains as specific for CMV antigens.

A remark on this clone: Antigen unknown.

The CDR3 has 17 amino acids. The germline gives CDR1 SGHAT, CDR2 FQNNGV. V dropped 0 bases and J dropped 3; count of bases not matched to a gene: 8. Researchers ran the PCR with 60 Vbeta and 13 Jbeta primers. This table comes from immunoSEQ multiplex PCR, and its TCRdb copy is limited to in-frame clones, with some not included. The repertoire consists of more than 95,000 clones, with about 81% occurring once and the leading ten covering 1.1%. Specimen: PBMCs. The clonotype was recovered from a woman under 40 in good health and CMV-seronegative. The chain links TRBV11-2 to TRBJ2-5, with TRBD2 matching 9 bases. CDR3 protein: CASSLDLLAGTKETQYF. The DNA for the CDR3 is TGTGCCAGCAGCTTAGATCTGCTAGCGGGGACAAAAGAGACCCAGTACTTC.